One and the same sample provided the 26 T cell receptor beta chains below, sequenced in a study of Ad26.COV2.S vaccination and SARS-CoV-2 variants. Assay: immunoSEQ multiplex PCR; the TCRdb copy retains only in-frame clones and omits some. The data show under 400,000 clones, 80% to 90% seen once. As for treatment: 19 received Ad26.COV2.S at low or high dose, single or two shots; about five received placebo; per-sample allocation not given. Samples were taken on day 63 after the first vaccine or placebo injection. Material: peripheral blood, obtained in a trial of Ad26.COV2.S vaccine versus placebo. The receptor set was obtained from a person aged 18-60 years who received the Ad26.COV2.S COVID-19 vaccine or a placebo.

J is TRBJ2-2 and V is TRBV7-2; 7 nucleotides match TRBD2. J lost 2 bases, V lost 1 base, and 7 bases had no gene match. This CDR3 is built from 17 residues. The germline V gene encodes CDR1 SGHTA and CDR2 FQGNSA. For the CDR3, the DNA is TGTGCCAGCAGCTTAGAGAAGCGGGGCACAAACACCGGGGAGCTGTTTTTT. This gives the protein CASSLEKRGTNTGELFF.

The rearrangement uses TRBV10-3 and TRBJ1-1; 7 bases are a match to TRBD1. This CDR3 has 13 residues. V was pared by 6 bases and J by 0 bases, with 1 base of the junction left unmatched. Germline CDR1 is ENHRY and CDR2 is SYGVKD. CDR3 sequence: CAIRTGLNTEAFF. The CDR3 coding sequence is TGTGCCATCAGGACAGGGCTGAACACTGAAGCTTTCTTT.

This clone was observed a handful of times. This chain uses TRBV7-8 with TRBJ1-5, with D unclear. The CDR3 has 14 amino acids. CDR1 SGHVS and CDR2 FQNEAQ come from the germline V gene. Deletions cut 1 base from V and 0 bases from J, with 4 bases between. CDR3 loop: CASSLVVSNQPQHF. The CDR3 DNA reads TGTGCCAGCAGCTTAGTGGTTAGCAATCAGCCCCAGCATTTT.

The CDR3 loop is CASSEGTGTVRPMETQYF. CDR3 nucleotides: TGTGCCAGCAGTGAAGGGACAGGTACTGTACGCCCAATGGAGACCCAGTACTTC. This chain uses TRBV6-1 with TRBJ2-5, with TRBD1 matching over 7 bases. This CDR3 spans 18 amino acids. With V trimmed by 1 base and J by 5 bases, 16 bases remained unmatched. The germline V gene has CDR1 MNHNS and CDR2 SASEGT.

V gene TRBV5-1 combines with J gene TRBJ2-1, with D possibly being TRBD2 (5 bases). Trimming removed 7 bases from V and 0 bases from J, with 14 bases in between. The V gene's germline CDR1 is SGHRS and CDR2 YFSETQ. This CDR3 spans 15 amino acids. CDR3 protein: CASLREGSSYNEQFF. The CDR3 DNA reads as TGCGCCAGCCTCCGGGAAGGGAGCTCCTACAATGAGCAGTTCTTC.

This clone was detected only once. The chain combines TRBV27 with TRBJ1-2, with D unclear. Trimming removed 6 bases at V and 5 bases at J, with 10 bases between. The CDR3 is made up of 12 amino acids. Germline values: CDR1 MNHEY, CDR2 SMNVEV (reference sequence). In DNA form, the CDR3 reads TGTGCCAGCAGGAGCGAAAATTATGGCTACACCTTC. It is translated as CASRSENYGYTF.

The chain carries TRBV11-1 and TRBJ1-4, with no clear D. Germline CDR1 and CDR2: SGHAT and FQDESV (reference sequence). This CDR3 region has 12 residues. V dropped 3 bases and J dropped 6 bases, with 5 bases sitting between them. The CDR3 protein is CASSFPHEKLFF. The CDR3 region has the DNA TGTGCCAGCAGCTTTCCCCATGAAAAACTGTTTTTT.

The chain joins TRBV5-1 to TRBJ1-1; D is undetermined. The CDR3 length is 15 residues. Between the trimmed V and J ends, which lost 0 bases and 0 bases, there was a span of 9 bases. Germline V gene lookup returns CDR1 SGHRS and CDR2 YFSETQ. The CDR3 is CASSLERRVNTEAFF. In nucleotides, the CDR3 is TGCGCCAGCAGCTTGGAGCGACGGGTGAACACTGAAGCTTTCTTT.

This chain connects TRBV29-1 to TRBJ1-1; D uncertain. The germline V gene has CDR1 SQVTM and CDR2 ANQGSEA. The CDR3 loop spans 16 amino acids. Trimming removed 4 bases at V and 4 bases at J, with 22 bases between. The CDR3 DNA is TGCAGCGTTGTGCGGATGGGCGGACGGGGTGGCACTGAAGCTTTCTTT. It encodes CSVVRMGGRGGTEAFF.

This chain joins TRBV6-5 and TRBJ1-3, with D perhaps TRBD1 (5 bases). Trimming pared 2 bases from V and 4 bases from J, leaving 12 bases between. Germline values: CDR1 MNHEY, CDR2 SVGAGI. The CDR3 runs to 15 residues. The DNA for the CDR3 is TGTGCCAGCAGTTACAGCGGGGGGTCAGGAAACACCATATATTTT. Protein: CASSYSGGSGNTIYF.

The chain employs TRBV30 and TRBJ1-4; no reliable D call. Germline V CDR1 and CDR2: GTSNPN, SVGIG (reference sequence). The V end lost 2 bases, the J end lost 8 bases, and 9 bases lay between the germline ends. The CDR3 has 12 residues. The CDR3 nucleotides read TGTGCCTGGAGTCCGCATTCCGAAAAACTGTTTTTT. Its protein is CAWSPHSEKLFF.

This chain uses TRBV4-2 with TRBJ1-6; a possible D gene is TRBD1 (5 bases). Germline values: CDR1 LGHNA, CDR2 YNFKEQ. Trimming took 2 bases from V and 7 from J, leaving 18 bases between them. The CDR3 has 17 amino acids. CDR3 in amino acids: CASSQKAAGSLNSPLHF. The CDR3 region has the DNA TGTGCCAGCAGCCAAAAAGCGGCAGGGTCCCTCAATTCACCCCTCCACTTT.

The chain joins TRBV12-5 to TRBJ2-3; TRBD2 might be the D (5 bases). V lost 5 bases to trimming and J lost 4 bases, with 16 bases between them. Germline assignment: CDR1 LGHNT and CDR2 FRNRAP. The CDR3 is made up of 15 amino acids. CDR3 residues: CASGTPLGSADTQYF. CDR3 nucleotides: TGTGCTAGTGGTACACCGTTAGGGAGTGCAGATACGCAGTATTTT.

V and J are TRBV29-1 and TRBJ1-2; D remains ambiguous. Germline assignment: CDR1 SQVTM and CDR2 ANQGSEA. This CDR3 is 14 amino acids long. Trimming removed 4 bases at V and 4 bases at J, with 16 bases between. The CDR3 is CSVGVADIFYGYTF. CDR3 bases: TGCAGCGTTGGGGTCGCAGATATCTTCTATGGCTACACCTTC.

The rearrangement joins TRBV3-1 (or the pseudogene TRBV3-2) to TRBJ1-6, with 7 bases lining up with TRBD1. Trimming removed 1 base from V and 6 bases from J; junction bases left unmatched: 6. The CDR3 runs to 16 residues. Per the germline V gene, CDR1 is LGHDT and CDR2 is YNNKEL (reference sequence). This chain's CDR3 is CASSQGAKGANSPLHF. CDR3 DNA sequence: TGTGCCAGCAGCCAAGGGGCTAAGGGGGCTAATTCACCCCTCCACTTT.

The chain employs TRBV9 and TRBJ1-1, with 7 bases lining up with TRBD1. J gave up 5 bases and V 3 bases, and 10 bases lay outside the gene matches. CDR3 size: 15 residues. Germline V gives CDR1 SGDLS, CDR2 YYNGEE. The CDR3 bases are TGTGCCAGCAGCGGCTTAATAACAGGGGCAACTGAAGCTTTCTTT. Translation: CASSGLITGATEAFF.

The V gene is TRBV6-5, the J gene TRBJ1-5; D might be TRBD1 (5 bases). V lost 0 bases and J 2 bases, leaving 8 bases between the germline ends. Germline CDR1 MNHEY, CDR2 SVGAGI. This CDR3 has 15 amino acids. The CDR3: CASSYSRRGNQPQHF. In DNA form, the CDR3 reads TGTGCCAGCAGTTACTCCCGCAGGGGCAATCAGCCCCAGCATTTT.

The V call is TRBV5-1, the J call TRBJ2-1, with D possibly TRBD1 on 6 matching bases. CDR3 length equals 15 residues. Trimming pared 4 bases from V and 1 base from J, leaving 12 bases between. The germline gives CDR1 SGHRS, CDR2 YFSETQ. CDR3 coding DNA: TGCGCCAGCAGCCTGACAGGAGTTTCCTACAATGAGCAGTTCTTC. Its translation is CASSLTGVSYNEQFF.

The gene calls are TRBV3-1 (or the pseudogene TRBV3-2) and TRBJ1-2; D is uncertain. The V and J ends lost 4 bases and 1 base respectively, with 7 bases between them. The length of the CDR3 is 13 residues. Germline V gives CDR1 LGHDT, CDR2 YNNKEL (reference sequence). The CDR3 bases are TGTGCCAGCAGCCCGGACGGTAACTATGGCTACACCTTC. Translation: CASSPDGNYGYTF.

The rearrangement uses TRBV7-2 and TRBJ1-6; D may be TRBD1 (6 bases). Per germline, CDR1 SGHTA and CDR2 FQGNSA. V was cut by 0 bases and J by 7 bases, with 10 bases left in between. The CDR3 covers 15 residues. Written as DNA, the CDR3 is TGTGCCAGCAGCTTAGCAACGGGGGCAAATTCACCCCTCCACTTT. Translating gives CASSLATGANSPLHF.

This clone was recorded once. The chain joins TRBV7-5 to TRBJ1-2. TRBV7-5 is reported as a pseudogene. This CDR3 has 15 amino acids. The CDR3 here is CARSLLSGGGYGYTF. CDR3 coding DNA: TGTGCCAGAAGCCTACTATCAGGAGGGGGCTATGGCTACACCTTC.

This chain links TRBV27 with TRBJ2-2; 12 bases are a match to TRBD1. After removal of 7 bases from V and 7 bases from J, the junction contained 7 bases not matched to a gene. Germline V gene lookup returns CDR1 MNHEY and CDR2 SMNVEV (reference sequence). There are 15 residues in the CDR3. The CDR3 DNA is TGTGCCAGCACCTCCGGGACAGGGGGCCTCGGGGAGCTGTTTTTT. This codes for CASTSGTGGLGELFF.

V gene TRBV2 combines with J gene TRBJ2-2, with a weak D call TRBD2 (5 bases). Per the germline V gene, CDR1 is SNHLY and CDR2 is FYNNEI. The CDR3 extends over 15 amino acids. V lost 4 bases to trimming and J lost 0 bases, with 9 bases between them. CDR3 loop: CASSASRSNTGELFF. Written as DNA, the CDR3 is TGTGCCAGCAGTGCTAGCAGATCGAACACCGGGGAGCTGTTTTTT.

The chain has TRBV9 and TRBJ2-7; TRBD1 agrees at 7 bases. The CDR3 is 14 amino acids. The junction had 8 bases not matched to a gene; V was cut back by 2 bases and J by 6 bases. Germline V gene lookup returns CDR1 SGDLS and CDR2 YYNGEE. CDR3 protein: CASSVNPRDSEQYF. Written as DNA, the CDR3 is TGTGCCAGCAGCGTTAATCCCCGGGACAGCGAGCAGTACTTC.

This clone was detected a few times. The CDR3 DNA reads TGCGCCAGCAGCTTGGGGGGACAGGGCGGAGGGCAAGAGACCCAGTACTTC. It specifies CASSLGGQGGGQETQYF. The V gene is TRBV5-1, the J gene TRBJ2-5; TRBD1 matches at 9 bases. The germline V gene encodes CDR1 SGHRS and CDR2 YFSETQ. With V trimmed by 0 bases and J by 2 bases, 8 bases remained unmatched. This CDR3 is 17 amino acids long. The complete variable domain, with remaining parts taken from reference TRBV5-1 and TRBJ2-5, reads KAGVTQTPRYLIKTRGQQVTLSCSPISGHRSVSWYQQTPGQGLQFLFEYFSETQRNKGNFPGRFSGRQFSNSRSEMNVSTLELGDSALYLCASSLGGQGGGQETQYFGPGTRLLVL.

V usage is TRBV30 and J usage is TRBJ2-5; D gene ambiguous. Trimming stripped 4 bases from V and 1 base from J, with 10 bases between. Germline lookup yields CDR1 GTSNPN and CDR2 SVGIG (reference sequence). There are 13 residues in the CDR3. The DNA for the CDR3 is TGTGCCTGGACTAAGGACGGCCAAGAGACCCAGTACTTC. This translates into CAWTKDGQETQYF.